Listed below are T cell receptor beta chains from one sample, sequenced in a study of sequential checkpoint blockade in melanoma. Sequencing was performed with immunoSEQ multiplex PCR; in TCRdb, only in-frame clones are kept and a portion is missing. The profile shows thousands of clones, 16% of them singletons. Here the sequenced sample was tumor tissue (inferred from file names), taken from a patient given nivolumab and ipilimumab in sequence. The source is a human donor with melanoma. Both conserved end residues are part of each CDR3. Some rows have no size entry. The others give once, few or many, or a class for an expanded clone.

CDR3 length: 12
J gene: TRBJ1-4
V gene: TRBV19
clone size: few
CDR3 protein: CASSAPRGALFF

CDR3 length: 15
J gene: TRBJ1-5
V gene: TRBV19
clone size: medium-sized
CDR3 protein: CASRWGTLTNQPQHF

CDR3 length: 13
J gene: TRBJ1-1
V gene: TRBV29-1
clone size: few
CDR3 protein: CTILLAMNTEAFF

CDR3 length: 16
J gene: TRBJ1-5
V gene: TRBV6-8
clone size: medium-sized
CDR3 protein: CASSYSSRPGNQPQHF

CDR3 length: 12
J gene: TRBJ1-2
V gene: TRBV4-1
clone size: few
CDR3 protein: CASSQGGGHLTF

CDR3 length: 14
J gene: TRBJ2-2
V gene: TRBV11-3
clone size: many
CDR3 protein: CASSVSVTTGELFF

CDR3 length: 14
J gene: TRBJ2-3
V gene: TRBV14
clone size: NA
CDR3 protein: CASSQRGGPDTQYF

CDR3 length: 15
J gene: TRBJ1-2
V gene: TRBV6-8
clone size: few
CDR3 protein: CAITVSGGPNYGYTF

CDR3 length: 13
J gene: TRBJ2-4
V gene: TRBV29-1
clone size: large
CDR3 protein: CSVEAGGKNIQYF

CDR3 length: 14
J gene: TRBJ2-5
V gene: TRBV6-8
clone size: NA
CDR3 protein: CASSYSTGVETQYF

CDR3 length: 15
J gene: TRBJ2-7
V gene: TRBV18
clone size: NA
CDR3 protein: CASSQGDSGAYEQYF

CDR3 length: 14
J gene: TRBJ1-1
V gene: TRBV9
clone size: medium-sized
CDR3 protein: CASSVGSGFTEAFF

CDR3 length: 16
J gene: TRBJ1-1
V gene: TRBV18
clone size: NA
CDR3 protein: CASSPTLGQGEFEAFF

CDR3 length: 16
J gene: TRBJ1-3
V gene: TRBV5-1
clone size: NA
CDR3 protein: CASSLATGASGNTIYF

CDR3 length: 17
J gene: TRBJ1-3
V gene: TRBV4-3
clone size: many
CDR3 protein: CASSRGGTGPGGNTIYF

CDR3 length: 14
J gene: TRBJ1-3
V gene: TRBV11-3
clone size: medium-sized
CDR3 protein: CASSRADSGNTIYF

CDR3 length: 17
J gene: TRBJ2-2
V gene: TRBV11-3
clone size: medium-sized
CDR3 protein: CASSGRMGQGALGELFF

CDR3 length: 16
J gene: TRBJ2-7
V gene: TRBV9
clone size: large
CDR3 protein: CASSDSLDRQTYEQYF

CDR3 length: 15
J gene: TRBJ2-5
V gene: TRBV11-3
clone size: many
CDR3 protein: CASSPGQGIAETQYF

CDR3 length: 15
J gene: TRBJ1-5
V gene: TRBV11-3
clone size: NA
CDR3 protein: CASSPRESSNQPQHF

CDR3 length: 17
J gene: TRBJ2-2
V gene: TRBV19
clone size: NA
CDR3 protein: CASSYAGTRLNTGELFF

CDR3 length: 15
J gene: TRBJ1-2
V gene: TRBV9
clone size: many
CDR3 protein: CASRRTPRGNYGYTF

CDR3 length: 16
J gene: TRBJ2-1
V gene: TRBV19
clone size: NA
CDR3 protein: CASSRGKNNPHNEQFF

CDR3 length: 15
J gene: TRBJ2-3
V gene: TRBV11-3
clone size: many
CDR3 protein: CASSPAGGITDTQYF

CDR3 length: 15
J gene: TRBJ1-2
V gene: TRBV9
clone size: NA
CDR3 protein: CASTYGRGDNYGYTF

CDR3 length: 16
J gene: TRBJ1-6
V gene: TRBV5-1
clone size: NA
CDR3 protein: CASSLSLAGYNSPLHF

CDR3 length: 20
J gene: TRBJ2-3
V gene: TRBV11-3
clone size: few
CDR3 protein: CASSTLFRWWTSGSTDTQYF

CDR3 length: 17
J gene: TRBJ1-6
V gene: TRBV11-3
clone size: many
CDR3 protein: CASSLRGEGSEGSPLHF

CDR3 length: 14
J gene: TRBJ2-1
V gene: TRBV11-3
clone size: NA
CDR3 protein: CASRRTDRANEQFF

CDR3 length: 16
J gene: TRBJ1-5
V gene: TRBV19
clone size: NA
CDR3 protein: CASSIGTGARGQPQHF

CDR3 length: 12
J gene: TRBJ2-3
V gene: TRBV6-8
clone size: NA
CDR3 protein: CASSYGRDTQYF

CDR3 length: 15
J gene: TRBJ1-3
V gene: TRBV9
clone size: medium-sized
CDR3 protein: CASSVGTGAGNTIYF

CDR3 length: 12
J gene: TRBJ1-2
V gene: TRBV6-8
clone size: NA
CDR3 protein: CASSTDVGGYTF

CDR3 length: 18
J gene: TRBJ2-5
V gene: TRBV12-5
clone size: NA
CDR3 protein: CASGLVRGSGTAKETQYF

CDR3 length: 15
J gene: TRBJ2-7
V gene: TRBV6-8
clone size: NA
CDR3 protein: CASSYGGLIAYEQYF

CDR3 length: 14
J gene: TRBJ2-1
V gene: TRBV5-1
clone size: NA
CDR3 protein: CASTQGVSYNEQFF

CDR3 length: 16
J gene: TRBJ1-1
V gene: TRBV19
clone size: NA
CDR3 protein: CASRPTGLLLNTEAFF

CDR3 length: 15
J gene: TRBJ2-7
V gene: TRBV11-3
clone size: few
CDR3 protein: CASSLEGTGGYEQYF

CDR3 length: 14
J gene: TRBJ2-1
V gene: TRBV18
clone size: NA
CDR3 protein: CASSPSTRTNEQFF

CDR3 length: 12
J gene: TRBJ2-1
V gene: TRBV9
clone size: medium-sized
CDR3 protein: CASSPGADEQFF

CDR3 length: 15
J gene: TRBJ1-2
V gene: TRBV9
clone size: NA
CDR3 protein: CASSAAGQPNYGYTF

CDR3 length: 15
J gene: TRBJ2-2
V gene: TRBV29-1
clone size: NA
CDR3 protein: CSVRAGTQNTGELFF

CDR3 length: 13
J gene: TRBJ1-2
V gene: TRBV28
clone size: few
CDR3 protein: CATGQGISYGYTF

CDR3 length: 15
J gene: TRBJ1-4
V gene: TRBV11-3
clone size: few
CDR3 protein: CASSSVGGTNEKLFF

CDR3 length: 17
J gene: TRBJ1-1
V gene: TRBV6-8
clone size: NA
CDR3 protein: CASSYSEAGGRNTEAFF

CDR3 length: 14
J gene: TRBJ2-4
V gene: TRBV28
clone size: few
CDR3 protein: CASSFGGFVNIQYF

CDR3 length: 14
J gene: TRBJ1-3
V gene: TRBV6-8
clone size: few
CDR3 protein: CASSVQHSGNTIYF

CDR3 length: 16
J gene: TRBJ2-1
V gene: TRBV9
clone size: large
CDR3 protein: CASSARLAGGYNEQFF

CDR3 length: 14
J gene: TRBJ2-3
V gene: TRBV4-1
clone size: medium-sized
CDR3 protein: CASSQGQLTDTQYF

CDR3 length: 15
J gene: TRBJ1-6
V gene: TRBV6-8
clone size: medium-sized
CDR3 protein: CASSSLDSYNSPLHF

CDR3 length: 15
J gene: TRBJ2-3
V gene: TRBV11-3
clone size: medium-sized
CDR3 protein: CASSLRTGGADTQYF

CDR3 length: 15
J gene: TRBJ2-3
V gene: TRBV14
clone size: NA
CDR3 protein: CASSHVAGGTDTQYF

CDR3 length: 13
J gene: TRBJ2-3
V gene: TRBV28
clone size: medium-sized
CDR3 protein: CAAGQGKTDTQYF